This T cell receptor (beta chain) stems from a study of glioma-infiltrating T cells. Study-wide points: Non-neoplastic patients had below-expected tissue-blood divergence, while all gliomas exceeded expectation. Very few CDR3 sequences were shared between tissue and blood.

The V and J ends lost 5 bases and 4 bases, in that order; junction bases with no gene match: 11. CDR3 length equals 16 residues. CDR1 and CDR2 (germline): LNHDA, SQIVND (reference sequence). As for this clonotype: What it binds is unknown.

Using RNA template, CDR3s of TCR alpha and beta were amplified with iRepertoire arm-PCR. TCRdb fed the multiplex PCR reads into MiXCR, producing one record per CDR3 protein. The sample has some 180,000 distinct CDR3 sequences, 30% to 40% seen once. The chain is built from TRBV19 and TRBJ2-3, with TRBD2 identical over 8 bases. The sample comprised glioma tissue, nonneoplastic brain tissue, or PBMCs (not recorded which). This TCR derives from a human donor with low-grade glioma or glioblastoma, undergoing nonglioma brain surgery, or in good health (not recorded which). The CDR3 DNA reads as TGTGCCAGTAGTCGATCTGGCGGGAGGCCCCCAGATACGCAGTATTTT. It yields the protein CASSRSGGRPPDTQYF.